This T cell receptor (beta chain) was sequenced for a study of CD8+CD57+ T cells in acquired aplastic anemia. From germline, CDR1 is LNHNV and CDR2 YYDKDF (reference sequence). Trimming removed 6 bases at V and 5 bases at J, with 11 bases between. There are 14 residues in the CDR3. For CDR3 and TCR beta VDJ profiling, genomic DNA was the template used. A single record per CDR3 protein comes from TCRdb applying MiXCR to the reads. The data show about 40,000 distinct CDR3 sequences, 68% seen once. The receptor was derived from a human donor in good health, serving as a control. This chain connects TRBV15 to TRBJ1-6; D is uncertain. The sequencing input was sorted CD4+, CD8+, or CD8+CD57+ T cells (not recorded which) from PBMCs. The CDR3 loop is CATRRTAHNSPLHF. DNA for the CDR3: TGTGCCACCAGACGGACGGCCCATAATTCACCCCTCCACTTT.